A single T cell receptor (beta chain) is shown here with its context. Looked up from germline, CDR1 is DFQATT and CDR2 is SNEGSKA (reference sequence). The CDR3 has 15 amino acids. The trim removed 1 base at V and 5 bases at J, leaving 7 bases unmatched. The data derive from a study of post-analysis software for immune sequencing data. About the research overall: Clinical courses comprised relapsing-remitting, secondary progressive and progressive-relapsing multiple sclerosis.

Tagging with unique molecular identifiers was a feature of the TCR beta cDNA libraries. TCRdb reprocessed the PCR reads with MiXCR, giving one entry per CDR3 protein. Counted here are roughly 160,000 distinct CDR3 sequences, about 37% occurring once; the ten biggest clones make up about 26%. This receptor was taken from a girl under 18 with multiple sclerosis. The V and J genes are TRBV20-1 and TRBJ2-1; TRBD2 aligns across 8 bases. The starting material was blood, obtained after autologous hematopoietic stem cell transplantation. DNA of the CDR3: TGCAGTGCTAGAGCCGGGACTAGTTATGACAATGAGCAGTTCTTC. It yields the protein CSARAGTSYDNEQFF.